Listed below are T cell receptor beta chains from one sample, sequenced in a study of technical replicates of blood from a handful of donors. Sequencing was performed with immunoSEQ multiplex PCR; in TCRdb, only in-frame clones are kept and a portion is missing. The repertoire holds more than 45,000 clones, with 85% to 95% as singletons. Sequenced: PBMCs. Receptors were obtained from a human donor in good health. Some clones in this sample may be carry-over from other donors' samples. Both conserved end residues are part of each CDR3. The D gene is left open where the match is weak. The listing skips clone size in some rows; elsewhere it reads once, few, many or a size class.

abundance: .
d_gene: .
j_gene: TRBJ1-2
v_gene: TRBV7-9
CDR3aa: CASRSGITNYGYTF
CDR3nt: TGTGCCAGCAGGTCAGGGATAACTAACTATGGCTACACCTTC

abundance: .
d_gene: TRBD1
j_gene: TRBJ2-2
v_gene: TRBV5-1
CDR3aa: CASSLAMDRVAGELFF
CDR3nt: TGCGCCAGCAGCTTGGCTATGGACAGGGTGGCCGGGGAGCTGTTTTTT

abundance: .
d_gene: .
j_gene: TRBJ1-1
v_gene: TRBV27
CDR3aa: CASSLGWGLNTEAFF
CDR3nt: TGTGCCAGCAGTTTAGGTTGGGGCCTGAACACTGAAGCTTTCTTT

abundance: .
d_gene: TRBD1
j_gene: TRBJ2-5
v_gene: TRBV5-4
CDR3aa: CASSSRDRGETQYF
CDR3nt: TGTGCCAGCAGCTCCCGGGACAGAGGAGAGACCCAGTACTTC

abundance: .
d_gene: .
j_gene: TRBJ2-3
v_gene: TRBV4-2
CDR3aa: CASSQSTTSTDTQYF
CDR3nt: TGTGCCAGCAGCCAATCCACCACTAGCACAGATACGCAGTATTTT

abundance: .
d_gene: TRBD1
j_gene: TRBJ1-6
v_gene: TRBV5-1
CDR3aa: CASSSTGADSPLHF
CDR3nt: TGCGCCAGCAGCTCGACAGGGGCTGATTCACCCCTCCACTTT

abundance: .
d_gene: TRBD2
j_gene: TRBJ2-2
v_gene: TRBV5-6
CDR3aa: CASSLAGVFSGELFF
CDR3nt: TGTGCCAGCAGCCTAGCGGGAGTGTTTTCCGGGGAGCTGTTTTTT

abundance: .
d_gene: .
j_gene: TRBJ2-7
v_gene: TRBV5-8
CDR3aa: CASSFHRVSKYEQYF
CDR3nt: TGTGCCAGCAGCTTCCACAGGGTCTCTAAATACGAGCAGTACTTC

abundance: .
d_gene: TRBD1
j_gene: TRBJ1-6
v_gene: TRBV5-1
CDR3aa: CASSLGQGYRTLHF
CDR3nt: TGCGCCAGCAGCTTAGGACAGGGGTATCGCACCCTCCACTTT

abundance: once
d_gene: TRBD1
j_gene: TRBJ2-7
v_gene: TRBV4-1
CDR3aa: CASSQALSGDRGYEQYF
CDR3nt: TGCGCCAGCAGCCAAGCCCTCTCGGGGGACAGGGGCTACGAGCAGTACTTC

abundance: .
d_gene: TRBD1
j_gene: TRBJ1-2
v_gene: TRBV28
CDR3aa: CASRPRGIGGYTF
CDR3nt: TGTGCCAGCAGGCCCAGGGGGATCGGGGGCTACACCTTC

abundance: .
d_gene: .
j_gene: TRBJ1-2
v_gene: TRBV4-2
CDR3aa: CASSQEAGANYGYTF
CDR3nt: TGTGCCAGCAGCCAAGAGGCCGGAGCTAACTATGGCTACACCTTC

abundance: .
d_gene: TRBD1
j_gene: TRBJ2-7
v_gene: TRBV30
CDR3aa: CAWAKGARYEQYF
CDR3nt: TGTGCCTGGGCGAAGGGGGCTCGGTACGAGCAGTACTTC

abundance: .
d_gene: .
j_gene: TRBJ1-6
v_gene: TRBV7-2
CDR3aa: CASSLDSEIHNSPLHF
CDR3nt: TGTGCCAGCAGCTTAGATTCAGAAATCCATAATTCACCCCTCCACTTT

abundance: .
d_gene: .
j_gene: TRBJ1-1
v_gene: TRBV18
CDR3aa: CASSPRAGLTVNTEAFF
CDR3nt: TGTGCCAGCTCACCACGAGCGGGGTTGACAGTGAACACTGAAGCTTTCTTT

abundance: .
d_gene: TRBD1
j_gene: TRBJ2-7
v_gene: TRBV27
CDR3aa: CASSFAGGSTRNEQYF
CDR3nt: TGTGCCAGCAGTTTCGCAGGGGGCAGTACTCGGAACGAGCAGTACTTC

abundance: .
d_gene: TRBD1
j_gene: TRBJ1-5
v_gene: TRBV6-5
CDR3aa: CASSRTGVGNQPQHF
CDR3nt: TGTGCCAGCAGTAGGACAGGGGTGGGCAATCAGCCCCAGCATTTT

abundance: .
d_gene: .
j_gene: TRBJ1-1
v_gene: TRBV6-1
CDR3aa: CASSEGYGDTEAFF
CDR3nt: TGTGCCAGCAGTGAAGGGTACGGTGACACTGAAGCTTTCTTT

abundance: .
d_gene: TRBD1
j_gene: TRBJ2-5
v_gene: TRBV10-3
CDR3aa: CATLGQGRETQYF
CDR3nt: TGTGCCACCTTGGGACAGGGACGAGAGACCCAGTACTTC

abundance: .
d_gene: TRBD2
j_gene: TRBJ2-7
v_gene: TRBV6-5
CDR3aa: CASRFGTSAAYEQYF
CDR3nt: TGTGCCAGCAGATTCGGAACTAGCGCCGCCTACGAGCAGTACTTC

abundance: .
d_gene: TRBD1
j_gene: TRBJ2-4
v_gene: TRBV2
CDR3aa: CASRPGTGGTFGNIQYF
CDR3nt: TGTGCCAGCAGACCCGGGACAGGGGGTACGTTCGGAAACATTCAGTACTTC

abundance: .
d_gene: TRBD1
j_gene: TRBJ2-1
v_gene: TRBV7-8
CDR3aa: CASSLGRDRIYNEQFF
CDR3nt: TGTGCCAGCAGCTTAGGCAGGGACAGGATCTACAATGAGCAGTTCTTC

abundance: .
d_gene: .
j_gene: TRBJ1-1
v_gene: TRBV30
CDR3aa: CAWSGDRRNTEAFF
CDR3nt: TGTGCCTGGAGTGGCGACAGGAGGAACACTGAAGCTTTCTTT

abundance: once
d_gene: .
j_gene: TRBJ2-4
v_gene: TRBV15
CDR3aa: CATSRDTKNIQYF
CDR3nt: TGTGCCACCAGCAGAGATACCAAAAACATTCAGTACTTC

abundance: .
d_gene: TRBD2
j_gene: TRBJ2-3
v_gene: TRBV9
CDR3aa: CASSVGVVSGTSTDTQYF
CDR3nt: TGTGCCAGCAGCGTAGGGGTCGTGAGCGGGACTAGCACAGATACGCAGTATTTT

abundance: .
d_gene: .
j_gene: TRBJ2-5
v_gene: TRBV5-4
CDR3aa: CASSLVGQQETQYF
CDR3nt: TGTGCCAGCAGCTTGGTGGGACAACAAGAGACCCAGTACTTC

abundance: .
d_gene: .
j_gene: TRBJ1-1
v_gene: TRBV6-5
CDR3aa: CASSYGHEAFF
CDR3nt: TGTGCCAGCAGCTATGGACACGAAGCTTTCTTT

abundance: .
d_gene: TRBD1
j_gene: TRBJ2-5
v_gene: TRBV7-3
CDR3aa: CASSLTAGGQETQYF
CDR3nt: TGTGCCAGCAGCTTGACGGCAGGGGGCCAAGAGACCCAGTACTTC

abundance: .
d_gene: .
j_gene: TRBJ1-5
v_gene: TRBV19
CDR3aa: CASGDINQPQHF
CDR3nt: TGTGCCAGTGGGGACATCAATCAGCCCCAGCATTTT

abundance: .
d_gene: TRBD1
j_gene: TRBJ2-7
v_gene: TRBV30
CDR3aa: CAWSVRRTGDTYEQYF
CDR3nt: TGTGCCTGGAGTGTACGAAGGACAGGCGATACCTACGAGCAGTACTTC

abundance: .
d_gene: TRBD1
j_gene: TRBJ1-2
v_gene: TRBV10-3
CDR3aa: CAISESLRSGQGDGYTF
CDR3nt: TGTGCCATCAGTGAGTCTCTACGCTCGGGACAGGGGGACGGCTACACCTTC

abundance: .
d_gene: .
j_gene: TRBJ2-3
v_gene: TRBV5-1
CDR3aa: CASSLGLPTDTQYF
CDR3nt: TGCGCCAGCAGCCTGGGACTGCCCACAGATACGCAGTATTTT

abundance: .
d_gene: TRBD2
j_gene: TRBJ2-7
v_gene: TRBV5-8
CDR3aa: CASSFRGGSISYEQYF
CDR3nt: TGTGCCAGCAGCTTTCGGGGGGGCTCCATTTCCTACGAGCAGTACTTC

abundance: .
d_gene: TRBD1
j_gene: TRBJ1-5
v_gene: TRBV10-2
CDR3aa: CASREQGNNQPQHF
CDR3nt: TGCGCCAGCAGAGAACAGGGGAATAATCAGCCCCAGCATTTT

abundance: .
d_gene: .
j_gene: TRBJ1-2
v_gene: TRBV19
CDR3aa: CASSIDKGPIYGYTF
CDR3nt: TGTGCCAGTAGTATAGATAAGGGGCCGATCTATGGCTACACCTTC

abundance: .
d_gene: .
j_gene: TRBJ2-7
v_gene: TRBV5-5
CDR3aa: CASPMGQTYEQYF
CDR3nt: TGTGCCAGCCCCATGGGGCAGACCTACGAGCAGTACTTC

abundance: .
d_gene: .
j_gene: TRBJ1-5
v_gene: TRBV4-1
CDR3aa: CASSQRIYRKDSNQPQHF
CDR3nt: TGCGCCAGCAGCCAAAGAATATACAGAAAAGATAGCAATCAGCCCCAGCATTTT

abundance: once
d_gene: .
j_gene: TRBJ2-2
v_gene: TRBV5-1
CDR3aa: CASSLSRTTNTGELFF
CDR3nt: TGCGCCAGCAGCTTGTCTCGTACAACGAACACCGGGGAGCTGTTTTTT

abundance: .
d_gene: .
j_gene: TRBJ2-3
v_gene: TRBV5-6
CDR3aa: CASSYGADTQYF
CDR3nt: TGTGCCAGCAGCTACGGGGCAGATACGCAGTATTTT

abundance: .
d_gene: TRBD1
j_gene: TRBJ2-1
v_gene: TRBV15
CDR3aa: CATSRPGQGGNEQFF
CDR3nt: TGTGCCACCAGCAGACCGGGACAGGGGGGAAATGAGCAGTTCTTC

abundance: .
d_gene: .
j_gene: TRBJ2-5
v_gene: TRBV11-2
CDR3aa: CASSRQGKTQYF
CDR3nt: TGTGCCAGCAGCCGTCAGGGAAAGACCCAGTACTTC